This T cell receptor (beta chain) was retrieved from a study of blood T cell repertoires in COVID-19. Only in-frame clones appear in the TCRdb table, and some are missing; sequencing was by immunoSEQ multiplex PCR. There are some 200,000 clones in the sample; about 80% occur only once, and about 1.3% lies in the top ten. CDR3 size: 16 residues. The germline V gene encodes CDR1 KGHSH and CDR2 LQKENI. V was trimmed by 3 bases and J by 3 bases, leaving 15 bases between them. The sequence was obtained from a woman aged 40 to 50 with acute COVID-19. The chain couples TRBV18 to TRBJ1-5; D perhaps matches TRBD1 (5 bases). The sequencing input was PBMCs or T cells enriched from blood (not recorded which). Here the CDR3 reads CASSPGSPDINQPQHF. The CDR3 DNA reads TGTGCCAGCTCACCCGGGAGCCCGGACATCAATCAGCCCCAGCATTTT.